This T cell receptor beta chain was retrieved from a study of T cell changes during pregnancy in multiple sclerosis. V was shortened by 5 bases and J by 2 bases, with 10 bases between the two germline ends. This CDR3 has 13 residues. In germline, CDR1 is MNHEY, CDR2 SVGAGI. Assay used: immunoSEQ multiplex PCR; TCRdb lists only in-frame clones, some missing. The sample holds 65,000 to 85,000 clones, roughly 92% seen once. This clone has a single count. The sequenced sample was CD4+ T cells from peripheral blood mononuclear cells, obtained before pregnancy. The TCR was taken from a female donor with multiple sclerosis, enrolled in a pregnancy study. This chain connects TRBV6-5 to TRBJ2-7; D is undetermined. This CDR3 is CASSPPRAYEQYF. The CDR3 DNA is TGTGCCAGCAGTCCCCCGCGAGCCTACGAGCAGTACTTC.